The present TCR beta chain was sequenced within a study of blood T cell repertoires in COVID-19. Across the whole study: Researchers got acute and convalescent COVID-19 samples from the United States, Italy and Spain. T cells, B-cell-depleted T cells, or PBMCs provided the cDNA or gDNA that served as material.

Germline CDR1 is SGDLS and CDR2 is YYNGEE. V lost 3 bases and J lost 6; bases outside the gene matches: 3. The CDR3 covers 15 residues. The count of this clone is one. Authors' data handling: Amplification of reference gene primers was used by the study to estimate nucleated cell counts. Assay: immunoSEQ multiplex PCR; the TCRdb copy retains only in-frame clones and omits some. That table furnishes V, J and clone size, whereas the DNA furnished D and trimming. The table lists tens of thousands of clones, 84% of them singletons, with around 1.4% in the top ten. This TCR was recovered from a man aged 45-65 years with acute or convalescent COVID-19. Sequencing used peripheral blood. This sequence joins TRBV9 and TRBJ2-2, with 12 positions matching TRBD2. CDR3 residues: CASSARTSGAGELFF. CDR3 DNA: TGTGCCAGCAGCGCCCGGACTAGCGGGGCCGGGGAGCTGTTTTTT.